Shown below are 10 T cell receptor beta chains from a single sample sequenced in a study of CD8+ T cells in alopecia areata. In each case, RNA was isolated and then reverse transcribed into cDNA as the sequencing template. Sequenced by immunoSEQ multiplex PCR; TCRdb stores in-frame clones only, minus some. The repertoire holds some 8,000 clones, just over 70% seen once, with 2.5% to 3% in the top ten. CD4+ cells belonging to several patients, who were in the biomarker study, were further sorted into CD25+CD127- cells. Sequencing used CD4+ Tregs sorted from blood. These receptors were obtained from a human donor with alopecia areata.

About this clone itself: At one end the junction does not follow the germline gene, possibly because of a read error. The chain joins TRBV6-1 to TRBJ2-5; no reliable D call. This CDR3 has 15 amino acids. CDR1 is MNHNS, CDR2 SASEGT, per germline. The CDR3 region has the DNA TGTGCCAGCAGTGAATTGAGTCGGGTCCCAGAGACCCAGAACTTC. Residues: CASSELSRVPETQNF.

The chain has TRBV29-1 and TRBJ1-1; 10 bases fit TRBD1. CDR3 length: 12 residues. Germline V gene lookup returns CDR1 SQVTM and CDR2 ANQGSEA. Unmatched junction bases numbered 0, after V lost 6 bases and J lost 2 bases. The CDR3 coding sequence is TGCAGCGTGACAGGGGGCAACACTGAAGCTTTCTTT. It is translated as CSVTGGNTEAFF.

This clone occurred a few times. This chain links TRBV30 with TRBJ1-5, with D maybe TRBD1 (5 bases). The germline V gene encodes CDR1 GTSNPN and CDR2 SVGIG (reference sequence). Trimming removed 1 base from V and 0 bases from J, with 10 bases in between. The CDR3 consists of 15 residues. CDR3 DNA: TGTGCCTGGAGTGAGGGGTCCTATAGCAATCAGCCCCAGCATTTT. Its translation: CAWSEGSYSNQPQHF.

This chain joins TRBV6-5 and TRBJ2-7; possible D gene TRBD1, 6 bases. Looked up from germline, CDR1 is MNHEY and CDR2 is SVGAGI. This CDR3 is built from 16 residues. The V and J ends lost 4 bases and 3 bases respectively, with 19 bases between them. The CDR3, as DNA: TGTGCCAGCAGTTCACAGGGTCATCATCCCTTCTACGAGCAGTACTTC. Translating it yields CASSSQGHHPFYEQYF.

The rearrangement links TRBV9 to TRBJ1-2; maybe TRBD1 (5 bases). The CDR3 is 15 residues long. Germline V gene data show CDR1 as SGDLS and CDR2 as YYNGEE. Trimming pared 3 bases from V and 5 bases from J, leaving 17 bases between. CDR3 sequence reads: CASSAVGSTVYGYTF. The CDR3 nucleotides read TGTGCCAGCAGCGCGGTGGGGTCGACAGTATATGGCTACACCTTC.

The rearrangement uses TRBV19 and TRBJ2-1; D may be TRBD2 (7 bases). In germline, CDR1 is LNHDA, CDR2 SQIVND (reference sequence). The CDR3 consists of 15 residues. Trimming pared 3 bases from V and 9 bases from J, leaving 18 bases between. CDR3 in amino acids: CASSMIGARGAEQFF. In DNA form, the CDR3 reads TGTGCCAGTAGTATGATCGGTGCCCGGGGGGCTGAGCAGTTCTTC. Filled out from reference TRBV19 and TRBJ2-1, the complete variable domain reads DGGITQSPKYLFRKEGQNVTLSCEQNLNHDAMYWYRQDPGQGLRLIYYSQIVNDFQKGDIAEGYSVSREKKESFPLTVTSAQKNPTAFYLCASSMIGARGAEQFFGPGTRLTVL.

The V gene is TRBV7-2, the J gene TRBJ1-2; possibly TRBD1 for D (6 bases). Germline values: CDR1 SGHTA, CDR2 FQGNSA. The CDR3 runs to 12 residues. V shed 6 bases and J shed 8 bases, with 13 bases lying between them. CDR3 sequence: CASRRTGRGYTF. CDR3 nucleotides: TGTGCCAGCAGGCGTACAGGGCGAGGCTACACCTTC.

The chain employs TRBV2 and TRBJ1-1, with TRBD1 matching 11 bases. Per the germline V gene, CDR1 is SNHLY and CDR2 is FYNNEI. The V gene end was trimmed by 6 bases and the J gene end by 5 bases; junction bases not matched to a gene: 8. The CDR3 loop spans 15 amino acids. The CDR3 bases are TGTGCCAGCAGCCCGGACAGGGGGCGGTCGACTGAAGCTTTCTTT. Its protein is CASSPDRGRSTEAFF.

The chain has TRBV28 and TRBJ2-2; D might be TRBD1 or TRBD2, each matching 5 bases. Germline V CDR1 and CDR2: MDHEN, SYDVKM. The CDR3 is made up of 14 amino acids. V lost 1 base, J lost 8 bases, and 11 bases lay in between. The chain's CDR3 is CASSLLRDGGELFF. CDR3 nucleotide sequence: TGTGCCAGCAGTTTATTACGGGACGGTGGGGAGCTGTTTTTT.

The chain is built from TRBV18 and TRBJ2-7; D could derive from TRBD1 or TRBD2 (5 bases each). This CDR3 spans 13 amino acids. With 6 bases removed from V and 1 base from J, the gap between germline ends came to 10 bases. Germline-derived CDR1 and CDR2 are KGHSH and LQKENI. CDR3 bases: TGTGCCAGCTCCCAAGGGACGTCCTACGAGCAGTACTTC. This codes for CASSQGTSYEQYF.